The 4 T cell receptor beta chains presented below share a single source sample, sequenced in a study of blood T cell repertoires in COVID-19. The protocol was immunoSEQ multiplex PCR, while the TCRdb copy is restricted to in-frame clones and leaves out a portion. Among hundreds of thousands of clones listed, roughly 86% were seen once. The sample consisted of PBMCs or T cells enriched from blood (not recorded which). The receptors were gathered from a woman in her thirties who had recovered from COVID-19.

V gene TRBV28 combines with J gene TRBJ2-1, with 7 bases that match TRBD2. The J segment lost 3 bases and the V segment lost 2 bases, leaving 4 bases of the junction unmatched. The CDR3 consists of 15 residues. The germline V gene encodes CDR1 MDHEN and CDR2 SYDVKM. This CDR3 reads CASSLAGAGYNEQFF. DNA for the CDR3: TGTGCCAGCAGTTTAGCGGGAGCCGGCTACAATGAGCAGTTCTTC. The variable domain in full, with the rest retrieved from reference TRBV28 and TRBJ2-1, is DVKVTQSSRYLVKRTGEKVFLECVQDMDHENMFWYRQDPGLGLRLIYFSYDVKMKEKGDIPEGYSVSREKKERFSLILESASTNQTSMYLCASSLAGAGYNEQFFGPGTRLTVL.

V usage is TRBV30 and J usage is TRBJ1-5; TRBD1 matches at 8 bases. Looked up from germline, CDR1 is GTSNPN and CDR2 is SVGIG (reference sequence). The CDR3 has 13 amino acids. With V trimmed by 2 bases and J by 9 bases, 6 bases remained unmatched. The CDR3 coding sequence is TGTGCCTGGAGTTCGGACAGGGCATGGCCCCAGCATTTT. Translated: CAWSSDRAWPQHF.

The rearrangement joins TRBV6-5 to TRBJ1-6, with 9 bases lining up with TRBD1. Germline assignment: CDR1 MNHEY and CDR2 SVGAGI. The junction had 10 bases not matched to a gene; V was cut back by 6 bases and J by 10 bases. The length of the CDR3 is 15 residues. CDR3 residues: CASRPGQGMSSPLHF. The CDR3 coding sequence is TGTGCCAGCAGGCCTGGACAGGGGATGTCGTCACCCCTCCACTTT.

This sequence joins TRBV4-3 and TRBJ1-2; TRBD1 is a possible D gene (5 bases). The CDR3 has 16 amino acids. V lost 0 bases, J lost 1 base, and 12 bases lay in between. CDR1 and CDR2 (germline): LGHNA, YSLEER. CDR3 sequence reads: CASSQDLGDSNYGYTF. CDR3 nucleotide sequence: TGCGCCAGCAGCCAAGATCTTGGTGACAGTAACTATGGCTACACCTTC.